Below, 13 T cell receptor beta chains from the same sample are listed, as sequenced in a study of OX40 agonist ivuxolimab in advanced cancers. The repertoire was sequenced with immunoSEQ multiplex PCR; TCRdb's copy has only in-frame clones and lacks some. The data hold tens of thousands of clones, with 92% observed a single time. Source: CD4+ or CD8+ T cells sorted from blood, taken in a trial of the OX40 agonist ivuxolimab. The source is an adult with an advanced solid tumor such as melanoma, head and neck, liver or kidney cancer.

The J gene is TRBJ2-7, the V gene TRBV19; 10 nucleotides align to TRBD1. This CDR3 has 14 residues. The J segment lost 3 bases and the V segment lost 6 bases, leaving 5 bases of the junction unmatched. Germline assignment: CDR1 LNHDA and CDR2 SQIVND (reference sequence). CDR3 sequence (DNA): TGTGCCAGTAGGGCGGGACAGGGGTTCTACGAGCAGTACTTC. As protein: CASRAGQGFYEQYF.

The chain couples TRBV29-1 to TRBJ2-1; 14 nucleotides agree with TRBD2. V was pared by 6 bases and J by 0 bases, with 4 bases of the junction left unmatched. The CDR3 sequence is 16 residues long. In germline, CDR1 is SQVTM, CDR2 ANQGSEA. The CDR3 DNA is TGCAGCGTCCCTGGGACTAGCGGGAGCTCCTACAATGAGCAGTTCTTC. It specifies CSVPGTSGSSYNEQFF.

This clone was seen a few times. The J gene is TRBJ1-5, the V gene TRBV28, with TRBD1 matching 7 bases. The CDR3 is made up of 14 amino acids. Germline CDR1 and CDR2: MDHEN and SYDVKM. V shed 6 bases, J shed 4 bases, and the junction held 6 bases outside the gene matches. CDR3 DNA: TGTGCCAGCAGCACTCCAGGGGGTAATCAGCCCCAGCATTTT. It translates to CASSTPGGNQPQHF. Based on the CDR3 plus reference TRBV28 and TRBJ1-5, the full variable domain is DVKVTQSSRYLVKRTGEKVFLECVQDMDHENMFWYRQDPGLGLRLIYFSYDVKMKEKGDIPEGYSVSREKKERFSLILESASTNQTSMYLCASSTPGGNQPQHFGDGTRLSIL.

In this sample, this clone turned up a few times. CDR3 loop: CASSQDREQGEGTQYF. The CDR3 DNA follows: TGCGCCAGCAGCCAAGATCGCGAACAGGGGGAGGGGACCCAGTACTTC. The chain couples TRBV4-3 to TRBJ2-5, with TRBD1 as a possible D gene (8 bases). CDR3 length: 16 amino acids. Per germline, CDR1 LGHNA and CDR2 YSLEER. V was trimmed by 0 bases and J by 7 bases, leaving 18 bases between them.

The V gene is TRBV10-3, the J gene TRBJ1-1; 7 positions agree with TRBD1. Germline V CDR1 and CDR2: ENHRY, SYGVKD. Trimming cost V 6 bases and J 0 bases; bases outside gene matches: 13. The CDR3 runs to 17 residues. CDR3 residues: CAISAVRRGRMNTEAFF. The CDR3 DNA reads TGTGCCATCAGCGCCGTCAGGAGGGGGCGAATGAACACTGAAGCTTTCTTT.

CDR3 sequence: CASSEAGGGQPQHF. As DNA, the CDR3 is TGTGCCAGCTCCGAAGCAGGGGGTGGTCAGCCCCAGCATTTT. This chain uses TRBV18 with TRBJ1-5, with TRBD1 matching 7 bases. This CDR3 spans 14 amino acids. The J segment lost 6 bases and the V segment lost 6 bases, leaving 8 bases of the junction unmatched. Per the germline V gene, CDR1 is KGHSH and CDR2 is LQKENI. Combining the CDR3 with reference TRBV18 and TRBJ1-5 gives the whole variable domain NAGVMQNPRHLVRRRGQEARLRCSPMKGHSHVYWYRQLPEEGLKFMVYLQKENIIDESGMPKERFSAEFPKEGPSILRIQQVVRGDSAAYFCASSEAGGGQPQHFGDGTRLSIL.

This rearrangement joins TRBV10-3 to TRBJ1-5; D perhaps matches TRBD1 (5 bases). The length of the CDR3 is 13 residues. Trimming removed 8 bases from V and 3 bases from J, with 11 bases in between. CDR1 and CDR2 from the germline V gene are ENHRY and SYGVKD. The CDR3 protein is CAIGGESNQPQHF. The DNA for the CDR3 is TGTGCCATCGGGGGGGAGTCCAATCAGCCCCAGCATTTT.

CDR3 in DNA: TGTGCCAGCAGCCTTGGACAGGCGAGGCTTGGAAACACCATATATTTT. It codes for CASSLGQARLGNTIYF. J is TRBJ1-3 and V is TRBV14; 7 bases agree with TRBD1. Per germline, CDR1 SGHDN and CDR2 FVKESK. The CDR3 has 16 residues. The V segment lost 4 bases and the J segment 3 bases; nucleotides outside the gene matches: 9.

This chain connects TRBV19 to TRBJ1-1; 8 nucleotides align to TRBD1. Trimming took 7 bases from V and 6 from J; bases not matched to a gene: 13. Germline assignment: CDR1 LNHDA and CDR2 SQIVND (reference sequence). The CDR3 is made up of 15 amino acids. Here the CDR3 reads CASNTQGGSVPEAFF. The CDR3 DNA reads TGTGCCAGTAACACACAGGGGGGGTCCGTACCTGAAGCTTTCTTT.

The CDR3 nucleotides are TGTGCCAGCAGCGCCTCACAGGGGGCAGACACCATATATTTT. It is translated as CASSASQGADTIYF. The chain recombines TRBV9 with TRBJ1-3, with 9 bases lining up with TRBD1. V lost 3 bases and J lost 8; bases outside the gene matches: 6. Germline V gives CDR1 SGDLS, CDR2 YYNGEE. This CDR3 has 14 amino acids. Full variable domain (outside the CDR3, taken from reference TRBV9 and TRBJ1-3): DSGVTQTPKHLITATGQRVTLRCSPRSGDLSVYWYQQSLDQGLQFLIQYYNGEERAKGNILERFSAQQFPDLHSELNLSSLELGDSALYFCASSASQGADTIYFGEGSWLTVV.

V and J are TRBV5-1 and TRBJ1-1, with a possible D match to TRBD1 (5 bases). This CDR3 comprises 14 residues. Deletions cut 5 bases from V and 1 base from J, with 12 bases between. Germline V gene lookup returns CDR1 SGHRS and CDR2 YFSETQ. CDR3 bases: TGCGCCAGCAGACTGGGACGGCCGAACACTGAAGCTTTCTTT. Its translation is CASRLGRPNTEAFF.

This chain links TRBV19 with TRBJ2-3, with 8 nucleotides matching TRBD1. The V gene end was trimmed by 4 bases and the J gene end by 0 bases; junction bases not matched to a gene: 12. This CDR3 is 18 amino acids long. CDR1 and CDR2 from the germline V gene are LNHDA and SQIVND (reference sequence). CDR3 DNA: TGTGCCAGTAGTACTGAGACAGGGGAGGCCCCTAGCACAGATACGCAGTATTTT. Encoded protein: CASSTETGEAPSTDTQYF.

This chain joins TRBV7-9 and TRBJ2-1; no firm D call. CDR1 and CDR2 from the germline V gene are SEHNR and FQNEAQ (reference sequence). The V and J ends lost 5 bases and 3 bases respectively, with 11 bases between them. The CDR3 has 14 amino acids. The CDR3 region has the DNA TGTGCCAGCAGCCCTCCAGGATACTACAATGAGCAGTTCTTC. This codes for CASSPPGYYNEQFF.